This T cell receptor beta chain derives from a study of T-cell memory formation after mild COVID-19. This clonotype has a handful of counts. TCRdb independently ran MiXCR on the 5' RACE reads; one entry per CDR3 protein. In the table there are some 490,000 distinct CDR3 sequences, 15% to 20% of which are singletons. Source material: PBMCs or a T cell subset sorted from them (not recorded which). The origin of this receptor is an adult woman who had mild COVID-19 (a few samples of this study predate the infection). Cell type and time point are not known.

The CDR3 nucleotides read TGTGCCAGCAGCTTAAACCCCATCCCCACAGATACGCAGTATTTT. Its protein is CASSLNPIPTDTQYF. The chain is built from TRBV5-4 and TRBJ2-3; D is unclear. This CDR3 region has 15 residues. Germline CDR1 reads SGHNT; CDR2 reads YYREEE (reference sequence). V lost 2 bases and J 2 bases, leaving 12 bases between the germline ends.